This T cell receptor beta chain was retrieved from a study of shared clonotypes between healthy human individuals. Overall study: A couple of women and three men aged 18 to 49 served as donors.

Regarding the study as a whole: Richness estimates generally favored naive over memory subsets. Only blood underwent sampling, and tissue repertoires likely differ.

The CDR3 has 16 amino acids. V lost 4 bases, J lost 15 bases, and 28 bases lay in between. CDR1 is SEHNR and CDR2 is FQNEAQ in the germline V gene (reference sequence). Every subset's genomic DNA went evenly onto several immunoSEQ plates. Profiled with immunoSEQ multiplex PCR; TCRdb holds only in-frame clones, not every one. The sample lists about 980,000 clones; approximately 80% were seen once. Regarding this clone: Its matching antigen is unknown.

The material sequenced was memory CD4+ T cells sorted from blood. As to subset: CD45RA-negative fraction. The clonotype comes from a man between 18 and 29 years old in good health. The chain couples TRBV7-9 to TRBJ2-1; D might be TRBD1 or TRBD2, each matching 5 bases. The CDR3 DNA is TGTGCCAGCAGCTCGGAAGCCGGGGCCGGACGTCCCTATCCGTTCTTC. Its protein is CASSSEAGAGRPYPFF.